This TCR beta chain derives from a study of blood T cell repertoires in COVID-19. TCRdb keeps only in-frame clones here, not all; method: immunoSEQ multiplex PCR. This sample has 350,000 or so clones, with around 88% found just once. Between the trimmed V and J ends, which lost 3 bases and 1 base, there was a span of 6 bases. The CDR3 sequence is 13 residues long. This receptor was identified in a woman aged 25 to 45 with COVID-19, enrolled during active disease. The chain carries TRBV12-3 or TRBV12-4 and TRBJ1-2; D gene uncertain. The material sequenced was peripheral blood. CDR3 residues: CASSLHSNYGYTF. The CDR3 DNA sequence: TGTGCCAGCAGTTTGCACAGTAACTATGGCTACACCTTC.